One sample yielded the 23 T cell receptor beta chains listed below, sequenced in a study of blood T cell repertoires in COVID-19. Assay used: immunoSEQ multiplex PCR; TCRdb lists only in-frame clones, some missing. The sample records around 220,000 clones, 82% being singletons. Sample: peripheral blood. All receptors derive from an elderly woman with COVID-19, enrolled during active disease.

The chain uses TRBV30 and TRBJ1-2; possible D gene TRBD1, 6 bases. The V and J ends lost 0 bases and 7 bases respectively, with 9 bases between them. The CDR3 length is 12 residues. CDR1 and CDR2 (germline): GTSNPN, SVGIG (reference sequence). CDR3 nucleotide sequence: TGTGCCTGGAGTGTATGGGGGCCTGGCTACACCTTC. Residues: CAWSVWGPGYTF.

The genes are TRBV28 and TRBJ1-2; 7 nucleotides align to TRBD1. The trim removed 4 bases at V and 7 bases at J, leaving 12 bases unmatched. Per the germline V gene, CDR1 is MDHEN and CDR2 is SYDVKM. This CDR3 has 15 residues. In DNA, the CDR3 is TGTGCCAGCAGTTCGCCGGGACAGATCATAGGTGGCTACACCTTC. This codes for CASSSPGQIIGGYTF.

The rearrangement joins TRBV21-1 to TRBJ2-2; the DNA was not used to check the table's D call, TRBD2. TRBV21-1 is a pseudogene. The CDR3 is 16 residues long. CDR3 in amino acids: CASSKEHLAGAGELFF. The CDR3 bases are TGTGCCAGCAGCAAAGAGCACCTAGCGGGGGCCGGGGAGCTGTTTTTT.

This rearrangement joins TRBV6-1 to TRBJ1-2, with D perhaps TRBD1 (5 bases). The CDR3 covers 13 residues. Germline loops: CDR1 MNHNS, CDR2 SASEGT. Trimming stripped 2 bases from V and 8 bases from J, with 12 bases between. CDR3 in DNA: TGTGCCAGCAGTGAATCTATCGGGGGAGGCTACACCTTC. Translated, it gives CASSESIGGGYTF.

This chain uses TRBV6-5 with TRBJ2-7; the match to TRBD1 covers 9 bases. The CDR3 runs to 14 residues. Germline V lookup: CDR1 MNHEY, CDR2 SVGAGI. The junction had 7 bases not matched to a gene; V was cut back by 5 bases and J by 5 bases. As DNA, the CDR3 is TGTGCCAGCAGTCCCGGGACAGGGATCCACGAGCAGTACTTC. Translation: CASSPGTGIHEQYF.

The chain employs TRBV2 and TRBJ1-1; TRBD1 aligns across 7 bases. The CDR3 runs 13 residues. CDR1 SNHLY and CDR2 FYNNEI come from the germline V gene. The V and J ends lost 7 bases and 4 bases, in that order; junction bases with no gene match: 6. This chain's CDR3 is CASNRDRGTEAFF. CDR3 bases: TGTGCCAGCAACCGGGACAGAGGCACTGAAGCTTTCTTT.

This chain connects TRBV19 to TRBJ2-3; D is unclear. V was clipped by 1 base and J by 0 bases, with 8 bases between them. CDR1 is LNHDA, CDR2 SQIVND, per germline (reference sequence). The CDR3 has 15 amino acids. The CDR3 DNA follows: TGTGCCAGTAGTATAGGTCCTTTTAGCACAGATACGCAGTATTTT. Protein sequence: CASSIGPFSTDTQYF.

The V and J genes are TRBV5-1 and TRBJ2-7, with a tentative D call TRBD2 (6 bases). The V and J ends lost 7 bases and 3 bases respectively, with 17 bases between them. The CDR3 totals 14 residues. CDR1 is SGHRS and CDR2 is YFSETQ in the germline V gene. In DNA form, the CDR3 reads TGCGCCAGCTCCCGGGGGACTGAAGACTACGAGCAGTACTTC. Translation: CASSRGTEDYEQYF.

This clone showed up just once. V usage is TRBV11-3 and J usage is TRBJ2-1, with 7 bases aligning to TRBD2. The trim removed 0 bases at V and 5 bases at J, leaving 10 bases unmatched. The V gene's germline CDR1 is SGHNT and CDR2 YENEEA. The CDR3 has 17 residues. In DNA form, the CDR3 reads TGTGCCAGCAGCTTAGATCAGGCTAGCGGTCTCAACAATGAGCAGTTCTTC. Translated, it gives CASSLDQASGLNNEQFF.

The CDR3 sequence is CAISELAGARDTQYF. The CDR3 DNA is TGTGCCATCAGTGAGTTAGCAGGGGCAAGAGATACGCAGTATTTT. The chain couples TRBV10-3 to TRBJ2-3; a possible D gene is TRBD1 (6 bases). This CDR3 is built from 15 residues. With 1 base removed from V and 5 bases from J, the gap between germline ends came to 13 bases. Germline V gives CDR1 ENHRY, CDR2 SYGVKD.

In its sample, this clone was seen once. The chain recombines TRBV19 with TRBJ2-7; a weak D match, TRBD1 (7 bases). Trimming left V 5 bases short and J 6 bases short, with 23 bases between. Germline V gives CDR1 LNHDA, CDR2 SQIVND (reference sequence). The CDR3 covers 16 residues. Written as DNA, the CDR3 is TGTGCCAGTAGTCGGGGGACGCCGAGGGGGCTGGGCGAGCAGTACTTC. Translating gives CASSRGTPRGLGEQYF.

This chain links TRBV5-1 with TRBJ1-4, with unresolved D. The length of the CDR3 is 14 residues. V lost 4 bases and J 6 bases, leaving 13 bases between the germline ends. Germline lookup yields CDR1 SGHRS and CDR2 YFSETQ. CDR3 residues: CASSVDGRDEKLFF. The DNA of the CDR3 is TGCGCCAGCAGCGTGGACGGGCGGGATGAAAAACTGTTTTTT.

The chain joins TRBV5-1 to TRBJ2-5; possible D gene TRBD2, 6 bases. CDR1 and CDR2 from the germline V gene are SGHRS and YFSETQ. The CDR3 is 15 amino acids. V was cut by 0 bases and J by 1 base, with 10 bases left in between. The CDR3: CASSLEGDFQETQYF. In nucleotides, the CDR3 is TGCGCCAGCAGCTTGGAAGGGGACTTCCAAGAGACCCAGTACTTC. Full variable domain (remainder filled in from reference TRBV5-1 and TRBJ2-5): KAGVTQTPRYLIKTRGQQVTLSCSPISGHRSVSWYQQTPGQGLQFLFEYFSETQRNKGNFPGRFSGRQFSNSRSEMNVSTLELGDSALYLCASSLEGDFQETQYFGPGTRLLVL.

The chain recombines TRBV5-1 with TRBJ2-1; D may be TRBD2 (5 bases). V shed 4 bases and J shed 2 bases, with 10 bases lying between them. The CDR3 loop spans 14 amino acids. Germline CDR1 reads SGHRS; CDR2 reads YFSETQ. CDR3 nucleotide sequence: TGCGCCAGCAGCAAAGAGGGTGCCTACAATGAGCAGTTCTTC. Translating it yields CASSKEGAYNEQFF.

Turning to this clone: At one boundary the junction diverges from the germline segment, which might be a read error. The rearrangement uses TRBV6-5 and TRBJ1-5, with TRBD1 matching 9 bases. The germline gives CDR1 MNHEY, CDR2 SVGAGI. The CDR3 sequence is 16 residues long. The CDR3 nucleotides are TGTGCCAGCAGTAACTCCGGGACAGGGTCAAATCAGCCCCAGCATTTT. Translation gives CASSNSGTGSNQPQHF.

V usage is TRBV9 and J usage is TRBJ2-5, with D possibly being TRBD2 (6 bases). Germline-derived CDR1 and CDR2 are SGDLS and YYNGEE. The V gene lost 0 bases and the J gene lost 5 bases, with 8 bases spanning the gap. This CDR3 region has 13 residues. CDR3 nucleotide sequence: TGTGCCAGCAGCGTAGCTACTAGCGAGACCCAGTACTTC. This codes for CASSVATSETQYF. Supplemented by reference TRBV9 and TRBJ2-5, the full variable domain reads DSGVTQTPKHLITATGQRVTLRCSPRSGDLSVYWYQQSLDQGLQFLIQYYNGEERAKGNILERFSAQQFPDLHSELNLSSLELGDSALYFCASSVATSETQYFGPGTRLLVL.

The J gene is TRBJ2-1, the V gene TRBV28; possible D gene TRBD2, 6 bases. V was shortened by 5 bases and J by 4 bases, with 18 bases between the two germline ends. The germline V gene has CDR1 MDHEN and CDR2 SYDVKM. The CDR3 consists of 16 residues. CDR3 DNA sequence: TGTGCCAGCAGTCCCGTGTGGGGACTTGGGTACAATGAGCAGTTCTTC. Translation gives CASSPVWGLGYNEQFF.

The rearrangement uses TRBV6-4 and TRBJ2-1; 8 bases align to TRBD2. The CDR3 runs to 16 residues. In germline, CDR1 is MRHNA, CDR2 SNTAGT. V shed 6 bases and J 4 bases; nucleotides not matched to a gene: 11. The CDR3 loop is CASSLVVASGYNEQFF. For the CDR3, the DNA is TGTGCCAGCAGCTTAGTGGTTGCTAGCGGGTACAATGAGCAGTTCTTC.

The genes are TRBV5-1 and TRBJ1-2, with 9 nucleotides matching TRBD1. Trimming removed 0 bases from V and 4 bases from J; junction bases left unmatched: 4. CDR3 size: 15 residues. Per germline, CDR1 SGHRS and CDR2 YFSETQ. This chain's CDR3 is CASSLDGTGFYGYTF. For the CDR3, the DNA is TGCGCCAGCAGCTTGGATGGGACAGGGTTCTATGGCTACACCTTC.

The chain has TRBV28 and TRBJ2-2; tentatively, D is TRBD2 (6 bases). Trimming took 7 bases from V and 1 from J, leaving 10 bases between them. The CDR3 is made up of 14 amino acids. CDR1 is MDHEN and CDR2 is SYDVKM in the germline V gene. DNA of the CDR3: TGTGCCAGCAATCGGCGGGGGAACACCGGGGAGCTGTTTTTT. It is translated as CASNRRGNTGELFF.

This chain connects TRBV4-2 to TRBJ1-5; the match to TRBD1 covers 7 bases. The CDR3 has 15 amino acids. CDR1 and CDR2 (germline): LGHNA, YNFKEQ. V gave up 0 bases and J gave up 11 bases; unmatched junction bases: 10. The CDR3 here is CASSQEGVRGATQHF. The CDR3 DNA sequence: TGTGCCAGCAGCCAAGAAGGGGTCAGGGGGGCCACCCAGCATTTT.

A few counts support this clone. The chain carries TRBV10-2 and TRBJ2-2; TRBD2 matches at 12 bases. The CDR3 loop spans 16 amino acids. The germline V gene encodes CDR1 WSHSY and CDR2 SAAADI. V gave up 6 bases and J gave up 5 bases; unmatched junction bases: 7. CDR3 sequence (DNA): TGCGCCAGCAGGGCTCTAGCGGGGGGGTTGACCGGGGAGCTGTTTTTT. It translates to CASRALAGGLTGELFF.

This clone was found many times. CDR3 DNA sequence: TGCGCCAGCAGCTTGAGGGGGTCCGGCTATGGCTACACCTTC. It translates to CASSLRGSGYGYTF. The genes are TRBV5-1 and TRBJ1-2, with D maybe TRBD1 (6 bases). With 1 base removed from V and 4 bases from J, the gap between germline ends came to 11 bases. The germline V gene has CDR1 SGHRS and CDR2 YFSETQ. The CDR3 is 14 residues long.